The present T cell receptor (beta chain) was sequenced within a study of blood T cell repertoires in COVID-19. About the study: Samples representing acute and convalescent COVID-19 were sourced from the United States, Italy and Spain. The cDNA or gDNA used as material had been derived from T cells, B-cell-depleted T cells, or PBMCs.

Per the original data handling: Amplified reference gene primers provided the basis for estimating nucleated cell counts. Here immunoSEQ multiplex PCR was the method, and the copy in TCRdb shows in-frame clones only, minus some. V and J calls and clone size come straight from that table; D and trimming were deduced from the DNA. The sample has about 170,000 clones; roughly 88% are singletons. This clone was counted a single time. The ends lost 5 bases at V and 3 bases at J; junction bases unmatched: 2. The germline V gene encodes CDR1 SGHAT and CDR2 FQDESV (reference sequence). The CDR3 is made up of 14 amino acids.

The specimen was peripheral blood. V usage is TRBV11-1 and J usage is TRBJ2-2, with 8 nucleotides matching TRBD2. This TCR was sampled from a man aged 55 to 70 who had recovered from COVID-19. DNA of the CDR3: TGTGCCAGCAGCCCCGGGAGGGACACCGGGGAGCTGTTTTTT. Translated, it gives CASSPGRDTGELFF.